These T cell receptor beta chains were read from a single sample in a study. TCRdb fed the multiplex PCR reads into MiXCR, producing one record per CDR3 protein. The sample holds about 820 distinct CDR3 sequences; around 25% are singletons and the top ten take about 15%. The sample taken for sequencing was Tregs sorted from blood. Receptors were obtained from a female donor with breast cancer. Both conserved end residues are part of each CDR3. A D gene is named only where the DNA matches it firmly. Size is omitted from some rows. Given values are once, few, many or a class for expanded clones.

J	V	size	D	CDR3	DNA
TRBJ1-2	TRBV12-3/TRBV12-4	NA	TRBD1	CASSSTGIYGYTF	TGTGCCAGCAGTTCGACAGGGATCTATGGCTACACCTTC
TRBJ1-2	TRBV12-3/TRBV12-4	large	NA	CASSLTRDGYTF	TGTGCCAGCAGTTTGACCAGGGATGGCTACACCTTC
TRBJ1-2	TRBV12-3/TRBV12-4	large	NA	CASSIRVNGYTF	TGTGCCAGCAGTATCAGGGTTAATGGCTACACCTTC
TRBJ1-2	TRBV12-3/TRBV12-4	NA	NA	CASSLSKRGGYTF	TGTGCCAGCAGTTTAAGCAAACGGGGCGGCTACACCTTC
TRBJ1-2	TRBV12-3/TRBV12-4	medium-sized	NA	CASSFRRNGGYTF	TGTGCCAGCAGTTTCAGGAGGAATGGTGGCTACACCTTC
TRBJ1-2	TRBV12-3/TRBV12-4	medium-sized	NA	CASSLTDTSNYGYTF	TGTGCCAGCAGTTTAACGGACACTTCTAACTATGGCTACACCTTC
TRBJ1-2	TRBV12-3/TRBV12-4	NA	TRBD1	CASSLSSGQVDGYTF	TGTGCCAGCAGTTTGAGTTCCGGACAGGTAGATGGCTACACCTTC
TRBJ1-2	TRBV12-3/TRBV12-4	medium-sized	NA	CASSQNYGYTF	TGTGCCAGCAGTCAGAACTATGGCTACACCTTC
TRBJ1-2	TRBV12-3/TRBV12-4	medium-sized	NA	CASSLRAAYYGYTF	TGTGCCAGCAGTTTACGGGCGGCGTACTATGGCTACACCTTC
TRBJ1-2	TRBV12-3/TRBV12-4	large	NA	CASSRQAYGYTF	TGTGCCAGCAGCCGACAGGCCTATGGCTACACCTTC
TRBJ1-2	TRBV12-3/TRBV12-4	large	NA	CASSSRTEILDFNYGYTF	TGTGCCAGCAGTTCCCGGACAGAAATTTTGGATTTTAACTATGGCTACACCTTC
TRBJ1-2	TRBV12-3/TRBV12-4	large	NA	CASRTSWYGYTF	TGTGCCAGCAGGACCAGTTGGTATGGCTACACCTTC
TRBJ1-2	TRBV12-3/TRBV12-4	medium-sized	NA	CASSLRGGPSYGYTF	TGTGCCAGCAGTTTAAGGGGCGGACCATCCTATGGCTACACCTTC
TRBJ1-2	TRBV12-3/TRBV12-4	NA	NA	CASTRGSVYGYTF	TGTGCCAGCACCAGAGGCAGCGTCTATGGCTACACCTTC
TRBJ1-2	TRBV12-3/TRBV12-4	large	TRBD1	CASSLGTGDLYGYTF	TGTGCCAGCAGTTTAGGGACAGGGGACCTCTATGGCTACACCTTC
TRBJ1-2	TRBV12-3/TRBV12-4	few	NA	CASSTDSVYGYTF	TGTGCCAGCAGTACGGACAGCGTCTATGGCTACACCTTC
TRBJ1-2	TRBV12-3/TRBV12-4	NA	NA	CASAGTSYGYTF	TGTGCCAGCGCCGGAACTTCCTATGGCTACACCTTC
TRBJ1-2	TRBV12-3/TRBV12-4	few	NA	CASSLNRDGGYTF	TGTGCCAGCAGTTTAAACAGGGACGGCGGCTACACCTTC
TRBJ1-2	TRBV12-3/TRBV12-4	medium-sized	TRBD1	CASRTGLSDGYTF	TGTGCCAGTCGGACAGGGCTTTCTGATGGCTACACCTTC
TRBJ1-2	TRBV12-3/TRBV12-4	large	NA	CASSMDSNYGYTF	TGTGCCAGCAGTATGGACTCTAACTATGGCTACACCTTC
TRBJ1-2	TRBV12-3/TRBV12-4	NA	NA	CASSHTGSYGYTF	TGTGCCAGCAGCCACACAGGGTCCTATGGCTACACCTTC
TRBJ1-2	TRBV12-3/TRBV12-4	medium-sized	TRBD1	CASSLGTGGGYGYTF	TGTGCCAGCAGTTTGGGGACAGGAGGTGGCTATGGCTACACCTTC
TRBJ1-2	TRBV12-3/TRBV12-4	once	NA	CASSDTGRSDGYTF	TGTGCCAGCAGTGACACAGGGAGAAGCGATGGCTACACCTTC
TRBJ1-2	TRBV12-3/TRBV12-4	once	TRBD1	CASNKPGQGYGYTF	TGTGCCAGCAACAAGCCGGGACAGGGCTATGGCTACACCTTC
TRBJ1-2	TRBV12-3/TRBV12-4	large	TRBD1	CASSSSTGAVYGYTF	TGTGCCAGCAGTTCAAGTACAGGGGCAGTCTATGGCTACACCTTC
TRBJ1-2	TRBV12-3/TRBV12-4	NA	NA	CASSGGWEQANYGYTF	TGTGCCAGCAGTGGAGGGTGGGAACAAGCTAACTATGGCTACACCTTC
TRBJ1-2	TRBV12-3/TRBV12-4	once	TRBD1	CASSVDRGRGYTF	TGTGCCAGCAGCGTGGACAGGGGAAGGGGCTACACCTTC
TRBJ1-2	TRBV12-3/TRBV12-4	NA	NA	CASSPSGRNYGYTF	TGTGCCAGCAGTCCGAGTGGGAGAAACTATGGCTACACCTTC